The rows below give T cell receptor beta chains drawn from one sample of a study of cytomegalovirus exposure and HLA in healthy donors. Repertoires were generated with immunoSEQ multiplex PCR, while TCRdb's copy carries only in-frame clones and drops some. The data contain about 150,000 clones, 80% of them singletons. Sequencing was carried out using PBMCs. Every receptor here comes from a woman between 45 and 65 years old in good health and CMV-seropositive. The CDR3 runs from the conserved cysteine through the conserved F or W. The order of the fields is clone size, J gene, V gene, D gene, CDR3 protein, CDR3 DNA. A D gene is named only where the DNA matches it firmly. Expanded clones are given a class, and other clones once, few, many or no size at all.

clone size: once
J gene: TRBJ2-7
V gene: TRBV28
D gene: TRBD2
CDR3 protein: CASSFSSGRYEQYF
CDR3 DNA: TGTGCCAGCAGTTTTTCTAGCGGGAGGTACGAGCAGTACTTC

clone size: .
J gene: TRBJ2-5
V gene: TRBV15
D gene: .
CDR3 protein: CATSRTTAWEQYF
CDR3 DNA: TGTGCCACCAGCCGCACTACCGCATGGGAGCAGTACTTC

clone size: .
J gene: TRBJ1-2
V gene: TRBV29-1
D gene: TRBD1
CDR3 protein: CSARTGPYGYTF
CDR3 DNA: TGCAGCGCCCGGACAGGCCCCTATGGCTACACCTTC

clone size: .
J gene: TRBJ2-3
V gene: TRBV28
D gene: .
CDR3 protein: CASTQVLTDTQYF
CDR3 DNA: TGTGCCAGCACGCAGGTACTCACAGATACGCAGTATTTT

clone size: .
J gene: TRBJ2-1
V gene: TRBV7-7
D gene: TRBD2
CDR3 protein: CASSASGGANEQFF
CDR3 DNA: TGTGCTAGCTCGGCTAGCGGGGGGGCCAATGAGCAGTTCTTC

clone size: .
J gene: TRBJ2-3
V gene: TRBV7-9
D gene: .
CDR3 protein: CASVLQGSSTDTQYF
CDR3 DNA: TGTGCCAGCGTGTTACAGGGATCTAGCACAGATACGCAGTATTTT

clone size: .
J gene: TRBJ1-2
V gene: TRBV6-5
D gene: TRBD1
CDR3 protein: CASSYGTGRYGYTF
CDR3 DNA: TGTGCCAGCAGTTACGGGACAGGGAGGTATGGCTACACCTTC

clone size: .
J gene: TRBJ1-2
V gene: TRBV7-9
D gene: .
CDR3 protein: CASSLHRRTANYGYTF
CDR3 DNA: TGTGCCAGCAGCCTACACCGGAGGACAGCCAACTATGGCTACACCTTC

clone size: .
J gene: TRBJ2-3
V gene: TRBV27
D gene: .
CDR3 protein: CASSPAQAFTDTQYF
CDR3 DNA: TGTGCCAGCTCCCCGGCACAGGCTTTCACAGATACGCAGTATTTT

clone size: .
J gene: TRBJ2-5
V gene: TRBV6-1
D gene: .
CDR3 protein: CASRLTGEETQYF
CDR3 DNA: TGTGCCAGCAGGCTGACAGGAGAAGAGACCCAGTACTTC

clone size: .
J gene: TRBJ1-1
V gene: TRBV5-6
D gene: TRBD1
CDR3 protein: CASCSSGQGNTEAFF
CDR3 DNA: TGTGCCAGCTGTTCATCTGGACAGGGGAACACTGAAGCTTTCTTT

clone size: few
J gene: TRBJ2-3
V gene: TRBV7-2
D gene: TRBD2
CDR3 protein: CASSLRLAGGADTQYF
CDR3 DNA: TGTGCCAGCAGCTTAAGACTAGCGGGGGGTGCAGATACGCAGTATTTT

clone size: .
J gene: TRBJ2-2
V gene: TRBV4-3
D gene: .
CDR3 protein: CASSQEQNGVLASGELFF
CDR3 DNA: TGCGCCAGCAGCCAAGAACAGAATGGGGTACTAGCTTCCGGGGAGCTGTTTTTT

clone size: .
J gene: TRBJ1-2
V gene: TRBV11-2
D gene: .
CDR3 protein: CASSADSNYGYTF
CDR3 DNA: TGTGCCAGCAGTGCAGACTCTAACTATGGCTACACCTTC

clone size: .
J gene: TRBJ2-5
V gene: TRBV18
D gene: .
CDR3 protein: CASSRTVQETQYF
CDR3 DNA: TGTGCCAGCTCACGGACAGTCCAAGAGACCCAGTACTTC

clone size: .
J gene: TRBJ2-5
V gene: TRBV4-2
D gene: TRBD1
CDR3 protein: CASSQATGTVETQYF
CDR3 DNA: TGTGCCAGCAGCCAAGCGACAGGGACGGTAGAGACCCAGTACTTC

clone size: once
J gene: TRBJ2-2
V gene: TRBV11-1
D gene: .
CDR3 protein: CASSRSTGELFF
CDR3 DNA: TGTGCCAGCAGCCGGAGCACCGGGGAGCTGTTTTTT

clone size: .
J gene: TRBJ1-5
V gene: TRBV18
D gene: TRBD1
CDR3 protein: CASSPDRGNQPQHF
CDR3 DNA: TGTGCCAGCTCACCGGACAGGGGCAATCAGCCCCAGCATTTT

clone size: few
J gene: TRBJ2-7
V gene: TRBV6-5
D gene: TRBD2
CDR3 protein: CASSYGLAGAYEQYF
CDR3 DNA: TGTGCCAGCAGTTACGGACTAGCGGGAGCCTACGAGCAGTACTTC

clone size: .
J gene: TRBJ2-2
V gene: TRBV2
D gene: .
CDR3 protein: CASSVTEAGELFF
CDR3 DNA: TGTGCCAGCAGTGTGACGGAGGCCGGTGAGCTGTTTTTT

clone size: .
J gene: TRBJ1-1
V gene: TRBV28
D gene: .
CDR3 protein: CASTPGFANTEAFF
CDR3 DNA: TGTGCCAGCACCCCAGGGTTCGCGAACACTGAAGCTTTCTTT

clone size: .
J gene: TRBJ2-1
V gene: TRBV14
D gene: TRBD2
CDR3 protein: CASSLAGSYYNEQFF
CDR3 DNA: TGTGCCAGCAGCCTAGCGGGGAGTTACTACAATGAGCAGTTCTTC

clone size: few
J gene: TRBJ1-5
V gene: TRBV4-3
D gene: .
CDR3 protein: CASSQDRNQPQHF
CDR3 DNA: TGCGCCAGCAGCCAAGACAGAAATCAGCCCCAGCATTTT

clone size: .
J gene: TRBJ1-2
V gene: TRBV28
D gene: .
CDR3 protein: CASRDSLDGYTF
CDR3 DNA: TGTGCCAGCAGGGACAGTTTAGATGGCTACACCTTC

clone size: .
J gene: TRBJ1-2
V gene: TRBV5-4
D gene: .
CDR3 protein: CASSLDRVYGYTF
CDR3 DNA: TGTGCCAGCAGCTTGGACAGGGTGTATGGCTACACCTTC

clone size: .
J gene: TRBJ1-1
V gene: TRBV18
D gene: TRBD1
CDR3 protein: CATKLTGGDTEAFF
CDR3 DNA: TGTGCCACGAAACTGACAGGGGGAGACACTGAAGCTTTCTTT

clone size: .
J gene: TRBJ1-4
V gene: TRBV6-5
D gene: TRBD1
CDR3 protein: CASSLRQGAGGEKLFF
CDR3 DNA: TGTGCCAGCAGTTTACGACAGGGGGCAGGGGGTGAAAAACTGTTTTTT

clone size: .
J gene: TRBJ1-2
V gene: TRBV2
D gene: .
CDR3 protein: CASRGREGYGYTF
CDR3 DNA: TGTGCCAGCAGGGGCAGGGAGGGCTATGGCTACACCTTC

clone size: .
J gene: TRBJ2-1
V gene: TRBV5-1
D gene: TRBD1
CDR3 protein: CASKTTTGLWEQFF
CDR3 DNA: TGCGCCAGCAAAACCACGACAGGGCTTTGGGAGCAGTTCTTC

clone size: .
J gene: TRBJ2-1
V gene: TRBV6-6
D gene: .
CDR3 protein: CASNRYNEQFF
CDR3 DNA: TGTGCCAGCAACAGGTACAATGAGCAGTTCTTC

clone size: once
J gene: TRBJ2-4
V gene: TRBV2
D gene: TRBD2
CDR3 protein: CASSSWTSDDKNIQYF
CDR3 DNA: TGTGCCAGCAGCTCCTGGACTAGCGATGACAAAAACATTCAGTACTTC

clone size: .
J gene: TRBJ2-1
V gene: TRBV7-6
D gene: TRBD1
CDR3 protein: CASSLGGQGAGDEQFF
CDR3 DNA: TGTGCCAGCAGCTTAGGGGGACAGGGGGCAGGCGATGAGCAGTTCTTC

clone size: .
J gene: TRBJ1-1
V gene: TRBV19
D gene: .
CDR3 protein: CASSILAPLAAFF
CDR3 DNA: TGTGCCAGTAGTATACTGGCCCCGTTGGCAGCTTTCTTT

clone size: .
J gene: TRBJ1-2
V gene: TRBV7-9
D gene: TRBD1
CDR3 protein: CASSLLPGQGEFGYIF
CDR3 DNA: TGTGCCAGCAGCTTACTCCCGGGACAGGGGGAGTTCGGCTACATCTTC

clone size: once
J gene: TRBJ2-1
V gene: TRBV7-3
D gene: .
CDR3 protein: CASSLATGGEQFF
CDR3 DNA: TGTGCCAGCAGCTTAGCGACCGGAGGAGAGCAGTTCTTC

clone size: .
J gene: TRBJ1-2
V gene: TRBV19
D gene: TRBD1
CDR3 protein: CASSIQPGQRPYGYTF
CDR3 DNA: TGTGCCAGTAGTATTCAACCGGGACAGAGACCTTATGGCTACACCTTC

clone size: .
J gene: TRBJ2-3
V gene: TRBV9
D gene: .
CDR3 protein: CASSAGTADTQYF
CDR3 DNA: TGTGCCAGCAGCGCGGGAACCGCCGATACGCAGTATTTT

clone size: .
J gene: TRBJ1-2
V gene: TRBV7-2
D gene: .
CDR3 protein: CASSPAPGQGINGYTF
CDR3 DNA: TGTGCCAGCAGCCCGGCGCCGGGGCAGGGGATAAATGGCTACACCTTC

clone size: .
J gene: TRBJ2-3
V gene: TRBV6-5
D gene: .
CDR3 protein: CASSRQGSHTDTQYF
CDR3 DNA: TGTGCCAGCAGTCGGCAGGGGTCCCACACAGATACGCAGTATTTT

clone size: .
J gene: TRBJ1-4
V gene: TRBV27
D gene: TRBD1
CDR3 protein: CASRKTGTGYEKLFF
CDR3 DNA: TGTGCCAGCAGGAAAACCGGGACAGGATATGAAAAACTGTTTTTT

clone size: .
J gene: TRBJ1-1
V gene: TRBV28
D gene: .
CDR3 protein: CASSHRPSGTFF
CDR3 DNA: TGTGCCAGCAGTCACAGACCGTCTGGTACTTTCTTT

clone size: few
J gene: TRBJ1-6
V gene: TRBV19
D gene: TRBD1
CDR3 protein: CASSFGQVNSPLHF
CDR3 DNA: TGTGCCAGTAGTTTTGGACAGGTGAATTCACCCCTCCACTTT

clone size: .
J gene: TRBJ2-7
V gene: TRBV4-2
D gene: TRBD2
CDR3 protein: CASSQVAGVGYEQYF
CDR3 DNA: TGTGCCAGCAGCCAAGTAGCGGGGGTCGGCTACGAGCAGTACTTC

clone size: .
J gene: TRBJ1-2
V gene: TRBV28
D gene: .
CDR3 protein: CASSIDINYGYTF
CDR3 DNA: TGTGCCAGCAGCATCGACATTAACTATGGCTACACCTTC

clone size: .
J gene: TRBJ1-2
V gene: TRBV28
D gene: .
CDR3 protein: CASRLQWGGDYGYTF
CDR3 DNA: TGTGCCAGCAGACTACAGTGGGGCGGGGACTATGGCTACACCTTC

clone size: .
J gene: TRBJ2-5
V gene: TRBV9
D gene: TRBD2
CDR3 protein: CASSAHGLAAAQETQYF
CDR3 DNA: TGTGCCAGCAGCGCCCACGGCCTAGCGGCTGCGCAAGAGACCCAGTACTTC